Following are 11 T cell receptor beta chains from one sample sequenced in a study of cytomegalovirus exposure and HLA in healthy donors. PCR involved 60 Vbeta and 13 Jbeta primers. Repertoires were generated with immunoSEQ multiplex PCR, while TCRdb's copy carries only in-frame clones and drops some. The repertoire consists of about 140,000 clones, with roughly 80% occurring once and the leading ten covering approximately 1.5%. The sequenced sample consisted of PBMCs. The receptors were gathered from a female donor in good health and CMV-seronegative.

The gene calls are TRBV6-5 and TRBJ1-2; no reliable D call. In germline, CDR1 is MNHEY, CDR2 SVGAGI. V was cut by 0 bases and J by 5 bases, with 7 bases left in between. CDR3 length equals 13 residues. The CDR3 DNA is TGTGCCAGCAGTTACTCATCCAGATATGGCTACACCTTC. Its protein product is CASSYSSRYGYTF.

V gene TRBV28 combines with J gene TRBJ1-1; D may be TRBD1 (5 bases). The CDR3 sequence is 12 residues long. Germline assignment: CDR1 MDHEN and CDR2 SYDVKM. V shed 5 bases and J shed 8 bases, with 12 bases lying between them. DNA for the CDR3: TGTGCCAGCAGTCTCGGGGGACGGGAAGCTTTCTTT. This translates into CASSLGGREAFF.

This clone has just one count. The genes are TRBV11-1 and TRBJ1-2; TRBD1 matches at 7 bases. The germline CDR1 and CDR2 sequences are SGHAT and FQDESV (reference sequence). V dropped 5 bases and J dropped 1; count of bases not matched to a gene: 4. This CDR3 region has 14 residues. Written as DNA, the CDR3 is TGTGCCAGCAGCACCCGACAGGGTAACTATGGCTACACCTTC. It specifies CASSTRQGNYGYTF. Variable domain in full (rest from reference TRBV11-1 and TRBJ1-2): EAEVAQSPRYKITEKSQAVAFWCDPISGHATLYWYRQILGQGPELLVQFQDESVVDDSQLPKDRFSAERLKGVDSTLKIQPAELGDSAMYLCASSTRQGNYGYTFGSGTRLTVV.

This clone was counted a few times. CDR3 nucleotides: TGTGCCAGTAGTATAGAGACAGGGGGCGAAGCTTTCTTT. It codes for CASSIETGGEAFF. The J gene is TRBJ1-1, the V gene TRBV19, with 10 bases matching TRBD1. In germline, CDR1 is LNHDA, CDR2 SQIVND (reference sequence). V lost 0 bases to trimming and J lost 8 bases; unmatched junction nucleotides: 0. CDR3 length: 13 amino acids.

This sequence joins TRBV29-1 and TRBJ1-2; 7 nucleotides agree with TRBD1. Germline V gene sequence: CDR1 SQVTM, CDR2 ANQGSEA. This CDR3 is 17 amino acids long. The J segment lost 5 bases and the V segment lost 3 bases, leaving 18 bases of the junction unmatched. This CDR3 is CSVDAPVDRELYYGYTF. The CDR3 nucleotides are TGCAGCGTTGATGCGCCGGTCGACAGGGAGTTATATTATGGCTACACCTTC. The variable domain in full, completed from reference TRBV29-1 and TRBJ1-2, reads SAVISQKPSRDICQRGTSLTIQCQVDSQVTMMFWYRQQPGQSLTLIATANQGSEATYESGFVIDKFPISRPNLTFSTLTVSNMSPEDSSIYLCSVDAPVDRELYYGYTFGSGTRLTVV.

This chain joins TRBV7-2 and TRBJ2-7, with D possibly matching TRBD2 (6 bases). V was trimmed by 5 bases and J by 6 bases, leaving 17 bases between them. Germline V gene lookup returns CDR1 SGHTA and CDR2 FQGNSA. CDR3 length equals 14 residues. CDR3 sequence: CASSRRRGDREQYF. DNA of the CDR3: TGTGCCAGCAGCCGACGACGCGGGGATCGCGAGCAGTACTTC.

V usage is TRBV10-2 and J usage is TRBJ1-5, with D maybe TRBD1 (6 bases). The CDR3 is 15 amino acids. V was cut by 10 bases and J by 9 bases, with 25 bases left in between. Germline CDR1 and CDR2: WSHSY and SAAADI. The CDR3 spells CATTTNLRGSGPQHF. The CDR3 coding sequence is TGCGCCACTACAACGAACCTCAGGGGTTCAGGGCCCCAGCATTTT.

The rearrangement joins TRBV29-1 to TRBJ1-1; possible D gene TRBD1, 6 bases. CDR1 is SQVTM, CDR2 ANQGSEA, per germline. The CDR3 has 14 amino acids. Trimming took off 4 bases at V and 4 bases at J, with 16 bases between the two ends. The CDR3 loop reads CSVGPMGAGTEAFF. For the CDR3, the DNA is TGCAGCGTTGGACCGATGGGGGCGGGCACTGAAGCTTTCTTT.

The J gene is TRBJ2-7, the V gene TRBV19; 9 nucleotides match TRBD1. The CDR3 is 13 residues long. With V trimmed by 5 bases and J by 5 bases, 4 bases remained unmatched. Germline V gene sequence: CDR1 LNHDA, CDR2 SQIVND (reference sequence). The chain's CDR3 is CASSEQGANEQYF. The CDR3 nucleotides are TGTGCCAGTAGTGAACAGGGGGCAAACGAGCAGTACTTC.

This clone is a singleton in its sample. The rearrangement uses TRBV7-6 and TRBJ2-7; 12 nucleotides line up with TRBD2. Trimming took 5 bases from V and 3 from J; bases not matched to a gene: 5. Per germline, CDR1 SGHVS and CDR2 FNYEAQ. The CDR3 extends over 15 amino acids. The CDR3 DNA reads TGTGCCAGCAGCCTAAGGACTAGCGGGAACTACGAGCAGTACTTC. This sequence encodes CASSLRTSGNYEQYF.

This chain uses TRBV27 with TRBJ2-1; D remains ambiguous. The germline gives CDR1 MNHEY, CDR2 SMNVEV (reference sequence). This CDR3 spans 14 amino acids. V was trimmed by 5 bases and J by 6 bases, leaving 14 bases between them. The DNA for the CDR3 is TGTGCCAGCAGTCAATCTAGTGTTTTCAATGAGCAGTTCTTC. Its translation is CASSQSSVFNEQFF.